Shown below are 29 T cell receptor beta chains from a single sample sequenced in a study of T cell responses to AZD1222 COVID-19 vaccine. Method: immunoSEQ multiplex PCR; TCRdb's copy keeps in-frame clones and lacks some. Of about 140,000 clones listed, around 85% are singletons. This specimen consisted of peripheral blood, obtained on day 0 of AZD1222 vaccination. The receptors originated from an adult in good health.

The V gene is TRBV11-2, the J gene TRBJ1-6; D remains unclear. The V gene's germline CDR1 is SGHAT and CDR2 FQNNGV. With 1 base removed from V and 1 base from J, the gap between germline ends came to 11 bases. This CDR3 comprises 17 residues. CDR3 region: CASSLGAEISYNSPLHF. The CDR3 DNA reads TGTGCCAGCAGCTTAGGGGCGGAGATTTCCTATAATTCACCCCTCCACTTT.

CDR3 nucleotides: TGTGCCAGCAGTAGTGCTAGCCGGACAGCCTTCCCCGTGGGCTATGGCTACACCTTC. This sequence encodes CASSSASRTAFPVGYGYTF. The chain is built from TRBV28 and TRBJ1-2; D may be TRBD1 (6 bases). The CDR3 length is 19 residues. Germline V gives CDR1 MDHEN, CDR2 SYDVKM. V was cut by 5 bases and J by 4 bases, with 29 bases left in between.

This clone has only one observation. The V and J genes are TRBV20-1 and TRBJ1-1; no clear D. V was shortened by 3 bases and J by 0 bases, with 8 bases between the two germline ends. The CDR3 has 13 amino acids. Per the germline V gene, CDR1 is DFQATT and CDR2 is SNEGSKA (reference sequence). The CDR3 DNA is TGCAGTGCTAGTTTCAGCATGAACACTGAAGCTTTCTTT. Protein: CSASFSMNTEAFF.

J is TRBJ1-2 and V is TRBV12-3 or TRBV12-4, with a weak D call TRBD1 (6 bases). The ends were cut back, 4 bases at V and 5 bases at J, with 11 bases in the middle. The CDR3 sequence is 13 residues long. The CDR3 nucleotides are TGTGCCAGCAGTTACAGGGTACGGTATGGCTACACCTTC. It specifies CASSYRVRYGYTF.

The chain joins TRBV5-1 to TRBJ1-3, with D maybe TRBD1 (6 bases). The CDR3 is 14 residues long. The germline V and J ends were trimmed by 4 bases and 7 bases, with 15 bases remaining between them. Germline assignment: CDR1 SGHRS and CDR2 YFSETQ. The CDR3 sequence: CASSEGGIWNTIYF. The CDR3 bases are TGCGCCAGCAGCGAAGGGGGGATTTGGAACACCATATATTTT.

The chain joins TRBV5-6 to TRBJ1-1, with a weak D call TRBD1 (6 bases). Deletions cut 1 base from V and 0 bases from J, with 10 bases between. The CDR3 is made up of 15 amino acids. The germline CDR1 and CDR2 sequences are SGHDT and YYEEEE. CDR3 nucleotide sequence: TGTGCCAGCAGCTTGTCTGACAGGATGAACACTGAAGCTTTCTTT. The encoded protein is CASSLSDRMNTEAFF.

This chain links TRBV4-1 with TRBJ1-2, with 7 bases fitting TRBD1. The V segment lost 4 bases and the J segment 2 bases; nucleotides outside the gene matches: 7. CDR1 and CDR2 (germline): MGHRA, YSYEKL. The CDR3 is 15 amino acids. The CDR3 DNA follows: TGCGCCAGCAGCCTCCTGACAGGGAGCAACTATGGCTACACCTTC. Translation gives CASSLLTGSNYGYTF.

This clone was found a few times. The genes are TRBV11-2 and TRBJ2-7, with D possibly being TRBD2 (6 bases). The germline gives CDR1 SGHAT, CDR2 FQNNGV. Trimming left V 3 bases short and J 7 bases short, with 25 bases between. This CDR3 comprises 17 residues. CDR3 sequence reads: CASSFLTTNLPAGEQYF. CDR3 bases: TGTGCCAGCAGCTTCCTAACTACTAACCTACCCGCGGGGGAGCAGTACTTC. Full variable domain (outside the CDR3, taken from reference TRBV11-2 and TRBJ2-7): EAGVAQSPRYKIIEKRQSVAFWCNPISGHATLYWYQQILGQGPKLLIQFQNNGVVDDSQLPKDRFSAERLKGVDSTLKIQPAKLEDSAVYLCASSFLTTNLPAGEQYFGPGTRLTVT.

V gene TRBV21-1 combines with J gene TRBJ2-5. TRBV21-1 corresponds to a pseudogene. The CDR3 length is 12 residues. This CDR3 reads CASRPKRETQYF. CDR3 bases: TGTGCCAGCAGACCCAAAAGGGAGACCCAGTACTTC.

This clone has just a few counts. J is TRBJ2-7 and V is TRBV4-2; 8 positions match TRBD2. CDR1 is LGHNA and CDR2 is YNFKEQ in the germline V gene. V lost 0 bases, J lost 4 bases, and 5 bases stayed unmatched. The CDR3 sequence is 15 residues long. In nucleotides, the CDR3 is TGTGCCAGCAGCCAAGAGCGGGGGGACTATTACGAGCAGTACTTC. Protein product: CASSQERGDYYEQYF.

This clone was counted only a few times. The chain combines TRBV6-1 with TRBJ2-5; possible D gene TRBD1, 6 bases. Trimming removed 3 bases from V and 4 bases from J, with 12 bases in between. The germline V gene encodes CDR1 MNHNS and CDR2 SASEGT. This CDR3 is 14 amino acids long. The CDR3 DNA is TGTGCCAGCAGTGAGATTACAGGGTCAGAGACCCAGTACTTC. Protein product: CASSEITGSETQYF.

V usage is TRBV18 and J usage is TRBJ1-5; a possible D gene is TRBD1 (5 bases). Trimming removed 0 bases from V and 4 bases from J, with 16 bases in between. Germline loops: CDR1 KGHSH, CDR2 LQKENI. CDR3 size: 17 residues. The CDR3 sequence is CASSPPMGDRGNQPQHF. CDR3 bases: TGTGCCAGCTCACCACCAATGGGCGACAGAGGTAATCAGCCCCAGCATTTT.

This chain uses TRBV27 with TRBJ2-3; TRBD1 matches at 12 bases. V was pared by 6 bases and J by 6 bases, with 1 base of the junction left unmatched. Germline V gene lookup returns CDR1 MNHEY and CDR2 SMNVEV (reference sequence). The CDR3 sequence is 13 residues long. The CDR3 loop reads CASRGQGADTQYF. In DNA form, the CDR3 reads TGTGCCAGCAGGGGACAGGGGGCGGATACGCAGTATTTT.

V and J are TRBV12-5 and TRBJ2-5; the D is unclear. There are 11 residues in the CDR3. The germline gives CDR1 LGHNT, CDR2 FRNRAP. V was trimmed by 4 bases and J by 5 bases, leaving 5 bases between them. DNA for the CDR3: TGTGCTAGTGGTTCTGCGGAGACCCAGTACTTC. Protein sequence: CASGSAETQYF. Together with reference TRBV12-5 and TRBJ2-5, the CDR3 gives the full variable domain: DARVTQTPRHKVTEMGQEVTMRCQPILGHNTVFWYRQTMMQGLELLAYFRNRAPLDDSGMPKDRFSAEMPDATLATLKIQPSEPRDSAVYFCASGSAETQYFGPGTRLLVL.

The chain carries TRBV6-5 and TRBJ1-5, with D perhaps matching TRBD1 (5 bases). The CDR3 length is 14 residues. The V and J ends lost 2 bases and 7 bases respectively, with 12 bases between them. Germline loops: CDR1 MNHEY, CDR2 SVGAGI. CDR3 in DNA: TGTGCCAGCAGTTACGCGGGGGTAGGGCAGCCCCAGCATTTT. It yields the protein CASSYAGVGQPQHF.

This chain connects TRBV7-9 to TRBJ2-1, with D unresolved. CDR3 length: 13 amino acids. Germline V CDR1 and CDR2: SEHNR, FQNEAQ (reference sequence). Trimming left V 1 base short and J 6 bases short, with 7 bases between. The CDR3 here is CASSLGHSNEQFF. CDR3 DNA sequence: TGTGCCAGCAGCTTAGGGCACTCCAATGAGCAGTTCTTC.

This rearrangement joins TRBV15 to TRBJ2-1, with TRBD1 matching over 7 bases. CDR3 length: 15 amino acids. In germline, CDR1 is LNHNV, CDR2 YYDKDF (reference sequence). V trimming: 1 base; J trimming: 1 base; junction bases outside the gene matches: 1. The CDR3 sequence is CATSRGQGSYNEQFF. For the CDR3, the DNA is TGTGCCACCAGCAGAGGACAGGGTTCCTACAATGAGCAGTTCTTC.

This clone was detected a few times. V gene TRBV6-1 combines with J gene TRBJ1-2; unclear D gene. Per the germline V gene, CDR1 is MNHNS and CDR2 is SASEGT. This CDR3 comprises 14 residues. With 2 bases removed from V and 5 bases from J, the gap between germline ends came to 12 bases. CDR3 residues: CASSERGDAYGYTF. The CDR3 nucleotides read TGTGCCAGCAGTGAACGAGGAGATGCGTATGGCTACACCTTC.

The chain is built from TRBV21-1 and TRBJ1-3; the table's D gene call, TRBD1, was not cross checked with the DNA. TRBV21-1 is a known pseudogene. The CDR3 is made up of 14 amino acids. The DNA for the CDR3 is TGTGCCAGGACCGCCTCAGGGGCAGGGAACACCATATATTTT. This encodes CARTASGAGNTIYF.

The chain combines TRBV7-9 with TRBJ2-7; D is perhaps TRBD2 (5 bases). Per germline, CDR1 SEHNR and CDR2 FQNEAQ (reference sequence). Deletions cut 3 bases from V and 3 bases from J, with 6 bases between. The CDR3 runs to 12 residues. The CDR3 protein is CASSFDYYEQYF. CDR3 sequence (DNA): TGTGCCAGCAGCTTTGACTACTACGAGCAGTACTTC.

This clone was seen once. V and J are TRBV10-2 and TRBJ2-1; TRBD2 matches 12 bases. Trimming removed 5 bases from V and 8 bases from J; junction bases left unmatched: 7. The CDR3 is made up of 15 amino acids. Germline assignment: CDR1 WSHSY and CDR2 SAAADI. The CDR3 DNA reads TGCGCCAGCAGTTTACTAGCGGGAGGTCGGTATGAGCAGTTCTTC. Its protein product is CASSLLAGGRYEQFF.

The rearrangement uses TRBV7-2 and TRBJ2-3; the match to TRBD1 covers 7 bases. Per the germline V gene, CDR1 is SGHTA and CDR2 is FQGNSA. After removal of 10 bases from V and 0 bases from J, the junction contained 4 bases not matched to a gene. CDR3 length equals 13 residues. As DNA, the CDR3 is TGTGCCATCGGGACAGAAAGCACAGATACGCAGTATTTT. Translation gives CAIGTESTDTQYF.

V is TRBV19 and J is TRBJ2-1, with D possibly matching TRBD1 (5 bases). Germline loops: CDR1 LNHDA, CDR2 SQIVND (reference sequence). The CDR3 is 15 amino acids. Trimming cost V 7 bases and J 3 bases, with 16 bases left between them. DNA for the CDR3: TGTGCCAGTATGGGAAGGGGTAGAGGCTACAATGAGCAGTTCTTC. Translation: CASMGRGRGYNEQFF.

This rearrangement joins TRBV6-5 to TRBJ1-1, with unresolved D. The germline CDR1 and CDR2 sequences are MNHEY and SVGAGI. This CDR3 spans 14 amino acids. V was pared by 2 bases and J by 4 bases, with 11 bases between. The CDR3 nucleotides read TGTGCCAGCAGTTACCGTTCATCCCTCACTGAAGCTTTCTTT. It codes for CASSYRSSLTEAFF.

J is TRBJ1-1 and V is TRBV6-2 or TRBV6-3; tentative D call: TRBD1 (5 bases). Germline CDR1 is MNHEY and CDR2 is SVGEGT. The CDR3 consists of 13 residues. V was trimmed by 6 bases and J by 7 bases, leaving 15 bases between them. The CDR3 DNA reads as TGTGCCAGCAGCGAAGGAGGGACCCGTGAAGCTTTCTTT. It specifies CASSEGGTREAFF.

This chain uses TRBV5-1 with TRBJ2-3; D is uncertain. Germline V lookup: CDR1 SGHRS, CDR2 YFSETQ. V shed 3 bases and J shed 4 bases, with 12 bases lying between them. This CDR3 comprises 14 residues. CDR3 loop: CASSSDSGADTQYF. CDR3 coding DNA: TGCGCCAGCAGCTCTGACTCGGGCGCAGATACGCAGTATTTT. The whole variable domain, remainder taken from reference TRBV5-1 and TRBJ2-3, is KAGVTQTPRYLIKTRGQQVTLSCSPISGHRSVSWYQQTPGQGLQFLFEYFSETQRNKGNFPGRFSGRQFSNSRSEMNVSTLELGDSALYLCASSSDSGADTQYFGPGTRLTVL.

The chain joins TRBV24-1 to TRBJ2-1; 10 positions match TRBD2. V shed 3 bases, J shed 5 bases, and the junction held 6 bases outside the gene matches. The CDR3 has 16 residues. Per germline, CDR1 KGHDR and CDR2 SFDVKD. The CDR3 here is CATSDSGGAKDNEQFF. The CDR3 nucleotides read TGTGCCACCAGTGATAGCGGGGGGGCCAAGGACAATGAGCAGTTCTTC.

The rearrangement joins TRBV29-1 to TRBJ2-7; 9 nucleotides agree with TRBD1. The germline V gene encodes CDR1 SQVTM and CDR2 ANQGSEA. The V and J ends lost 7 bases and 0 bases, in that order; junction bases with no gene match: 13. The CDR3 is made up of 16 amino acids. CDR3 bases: TGCAGCGCCGGCTGGACAGGGGACTACCCCTCCTACGAGCAGTACTTC. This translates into CSAGWTGDYPSYEQYF.

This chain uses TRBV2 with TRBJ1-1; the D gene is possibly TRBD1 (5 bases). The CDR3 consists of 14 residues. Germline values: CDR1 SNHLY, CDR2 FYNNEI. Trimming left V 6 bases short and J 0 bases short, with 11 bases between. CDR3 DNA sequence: TGTGCCAGCAGGGGGGGGAGACTGAACACTGAAGCTTTCTTT. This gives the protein CASRGGRLNTEAFF.